This T cell receptor (beta chain) derives from a study of T cell repertoires in cytomegalovirus infection. This clonotype came up many times. Its specificity is not known. V gave up 5 bases and J gave up 4 bases, with 15 bases separating them. CDR1 LNHDA and CDR2 SQIVND come from the germline V gene (reference sequence). The CDR3 totals 15 residues. Via MiXCR, TCRdb re-called the reads, giving one row per CDR3 protein. The sample contains around 100,000 distinct CDR3 sequences, around a tenth of which appear only once. The J gene is TRBJ2-1, the V gene TRBV19; TRBD1 might be the D (6 bases). The sequenced sample was PBMCs, sequenced either directly or after in vitro stimulation (not recorded which). The sequence was collected from a human donor in good health (CMV status not recorded). Some clones in this sample may be carry-over from other donors' samples. The CDR3 DNA sequence: TGTGCCAGTAGTGGGGGCGATTCCCCTTACAATGAGCAGTTCTTC. Its translation: CASSGGDSPYNEQFF.